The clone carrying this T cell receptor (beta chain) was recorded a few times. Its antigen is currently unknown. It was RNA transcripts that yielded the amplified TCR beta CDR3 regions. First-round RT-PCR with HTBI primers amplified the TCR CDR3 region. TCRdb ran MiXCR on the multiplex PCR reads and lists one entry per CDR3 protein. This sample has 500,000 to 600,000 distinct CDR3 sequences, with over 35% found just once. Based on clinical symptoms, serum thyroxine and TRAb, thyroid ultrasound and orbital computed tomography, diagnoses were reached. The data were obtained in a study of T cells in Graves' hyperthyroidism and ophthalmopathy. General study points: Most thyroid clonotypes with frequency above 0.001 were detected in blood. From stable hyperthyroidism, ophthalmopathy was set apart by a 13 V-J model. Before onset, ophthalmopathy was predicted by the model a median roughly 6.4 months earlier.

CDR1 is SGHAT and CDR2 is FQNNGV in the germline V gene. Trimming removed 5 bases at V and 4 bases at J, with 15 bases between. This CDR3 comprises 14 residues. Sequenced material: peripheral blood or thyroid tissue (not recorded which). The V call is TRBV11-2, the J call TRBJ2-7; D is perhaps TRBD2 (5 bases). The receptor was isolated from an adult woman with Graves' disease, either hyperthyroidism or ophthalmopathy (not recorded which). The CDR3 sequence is CASSQTAIAYEQYF. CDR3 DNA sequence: TGTGCCAGCAGCCAAACCGCGATAGCGTACGAGCAGTACTTC.